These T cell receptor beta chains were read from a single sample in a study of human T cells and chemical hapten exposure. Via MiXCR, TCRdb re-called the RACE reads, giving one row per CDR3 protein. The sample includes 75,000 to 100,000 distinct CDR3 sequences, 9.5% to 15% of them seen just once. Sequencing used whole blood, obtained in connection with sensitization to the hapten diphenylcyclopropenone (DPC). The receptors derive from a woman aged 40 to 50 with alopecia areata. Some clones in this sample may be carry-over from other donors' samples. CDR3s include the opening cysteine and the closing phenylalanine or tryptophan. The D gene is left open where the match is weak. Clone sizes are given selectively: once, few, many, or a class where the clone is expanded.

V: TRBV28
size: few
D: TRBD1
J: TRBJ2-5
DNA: TGTGCCAGCGCCCTCCCGGGACAGGGTACGGAGACCCAGTACTTC
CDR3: CASALPGQGTETQYF

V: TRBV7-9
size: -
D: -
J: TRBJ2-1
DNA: TGTGCCAGCAGCTTAGTGGGTAGCGTTGAGCAGTTCTTC
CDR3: CASSLVGSVEQFF

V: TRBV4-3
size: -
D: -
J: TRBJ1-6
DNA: TGCGCCAGCAGCCAAGATGGAAGTTCACCCCTCCACTTT
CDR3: CASSQDGSSPLHF

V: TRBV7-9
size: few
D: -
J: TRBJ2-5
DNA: TGTGCCAGCAGCCCCCTCTCGGAGACCCAGTACTTC
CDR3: CASSPLSETQYF

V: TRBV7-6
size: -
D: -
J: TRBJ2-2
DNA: TGTGCCAGCAAGGAGCTCACGAACACCGGGGAGCTGTTTTTT
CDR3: CASKELTNTGELFF

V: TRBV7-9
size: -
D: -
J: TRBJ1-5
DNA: TGTGCCAGCACCGTAGGGACGGATCAGCCCCAGCATTTT
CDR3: CASTVGTDQPQHF

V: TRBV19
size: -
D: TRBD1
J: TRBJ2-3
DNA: TGTGCCAGTAGTAACGGACAGGGGGGAACAGATACGCAGTATTTT
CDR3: CASSNGQGGTDTQYF

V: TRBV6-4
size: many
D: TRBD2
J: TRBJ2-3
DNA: TGTGCCAGCAGTGCAGTAGCGGGAGGGACAGATACGCAGTATTTT
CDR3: CASSAVAGGTDTQYF

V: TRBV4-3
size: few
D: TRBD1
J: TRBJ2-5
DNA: TGCGCCAGCAGCCCTTTGACAGGGGGTCTTGAGACCCAGTACTTC
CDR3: CASSPLTGGLETQYF

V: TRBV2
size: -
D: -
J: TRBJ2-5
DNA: TGTGCCAGCAGTGGGCCAGTAGAGACCCAGTACTTC
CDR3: CASSGPVETQYF

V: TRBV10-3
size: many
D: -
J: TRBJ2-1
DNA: TGTGCCATCAGTAGGGACTTCGTCTACAATGAGCAGTTCTTC
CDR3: CAISRDFVYNEQFF

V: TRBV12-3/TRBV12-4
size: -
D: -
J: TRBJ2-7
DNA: TGTGCCAGCCGCCGTTACGGGGTAATGGGCTACGAGCAGTACTTC
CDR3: CASRRYGVMGYEQYF

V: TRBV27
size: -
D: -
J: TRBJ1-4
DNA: TGTGCCAGCAGTTTATCACCACAGGGATTGGATGAAAAACTGTTTTTT
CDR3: CASSLSPQGLDEKLFF

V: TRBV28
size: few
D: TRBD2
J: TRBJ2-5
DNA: TGTGCCAGCAGTTCGGTAGCGGGAGGAGAAGAGACCCAGTACTTC
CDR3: CASSSVAGGEETQYF

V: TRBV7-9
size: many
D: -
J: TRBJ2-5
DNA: TGTGCCAGCAGCCCGGTGACAGCCAAGTGGGAGACCCAGTACTTC
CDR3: CASSPVTAKWETQYF

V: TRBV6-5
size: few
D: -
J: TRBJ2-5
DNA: TGTGCCAGCAGTTCCCATGAACGTGGGGAGACCCAGTACTTC
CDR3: CASSSHERGETQYF

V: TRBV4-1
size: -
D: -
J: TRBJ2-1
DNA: TGCGCCAGCAGCCAAGATCCGGCCGGGAGCTCCTACAATGAGCAGTTCTTC
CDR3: CASSQDPAGSSYNEQFF

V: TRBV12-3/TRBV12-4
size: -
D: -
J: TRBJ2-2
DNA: TGTGCCAGCAGTTCAGGGAGGTTCACCGGGGAGCTGTTTTTT
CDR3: CASSSGRFTGELFF

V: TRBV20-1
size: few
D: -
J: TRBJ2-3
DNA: TGCAGTGCTAGAGATCTGGCAGTGGCTAGCACAGATACGCAGTATTTT
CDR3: CSARDLAVASTDTQYF

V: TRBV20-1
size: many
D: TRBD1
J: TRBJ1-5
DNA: TGCAGTGCGAGACAGGGATACAATCAGCCCCAGCATTTT
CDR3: CSARQGYNQPQHF

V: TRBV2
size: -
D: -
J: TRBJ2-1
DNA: TGTGCCACTAGCCCCGGGGGTACCAATGAGCAGTTCTTC
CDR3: CATSPGGTNEQFF

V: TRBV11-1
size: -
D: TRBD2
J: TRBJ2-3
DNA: TGTGCCAGCAGCCCCGGCCGGCGGGAGATCTCCACAGATACGCAGTATTTT
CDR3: CASSPGRREISTDTQYF

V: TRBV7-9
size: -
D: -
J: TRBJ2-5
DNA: TGTGCCAGCAGCTTAGGGATTTTGGGGACCCAGTACTTC
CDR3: CASSLGILGTQYF

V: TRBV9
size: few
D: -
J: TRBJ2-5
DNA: TGTGCCAGCAGCGTCACCGACTCCAACCAAGAGACCCAGTACTTC
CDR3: CASSVTDSNQETQYF

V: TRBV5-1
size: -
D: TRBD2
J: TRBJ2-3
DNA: TGCGCCAGCAGTCCACGACTAGCGGGAAGGGCGGGCACAGATACGCAGTATTTT
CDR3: CASSPRLAGRAGTDTQYF

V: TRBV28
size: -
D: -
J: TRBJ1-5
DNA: TGTGCCAGCAGTTCGGCCGCCTCGGCCCAGCATTTT
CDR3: CASSSAASAQHF

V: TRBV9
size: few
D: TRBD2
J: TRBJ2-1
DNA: TGTGCCAGCAGCGTAGCTCTGGCTAGCGGGGACAATGAGCAGTTCTTC
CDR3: CASSVALASGDNEQFF

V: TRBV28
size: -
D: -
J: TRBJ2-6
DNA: TGTGCCAGCAGCCCGACACCGGGAGACTCTGGGGCCAACGTCCTGACTTTC
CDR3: CASSPTPGDSGANVLTF

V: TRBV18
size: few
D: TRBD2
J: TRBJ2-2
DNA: TGTGCCAGCTCACCTCTAGCGGGAAGAACCGGGGAGCTGTTTTTT
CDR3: CASSPLAGRTGELFF

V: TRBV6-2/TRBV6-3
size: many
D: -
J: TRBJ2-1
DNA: TGTGCCAGCAGTTACTATGGCAGGGGCCTCTCCTACAATGAGCAGTTCTTC
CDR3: CASSYYGRGLSYNEQFF

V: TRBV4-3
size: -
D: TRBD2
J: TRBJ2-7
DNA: TGCGCCAGCAGTGTAGGGAGGGTGGAGGAGCAGTACTTC
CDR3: CASSVGRVEEQYF